This section outlines one T cell receptor (beta chain) sequence together with its context. Antigen specificity is unknown. A single record per CDR3 protein comes from TCRdb applying MiXCR to the 5' RACE reads. Here the sample spans 150,000 to 200,000 distinct CDR3 sequences, 10% to 15% being singletons. This entry comes from a study of CD8 T cells in ankylosing spondylitis. Overall study results and limits: Disease-linked clones reportedly concentrated significantly in matched ankylosing spondylitis synovial fluid.

The V and J ends lost 5 bases and 0 bases respectively, with 14 bases between them. CDR1 DFQATT and CDR2 SNEGSKA come from the germline V gene (reference sequence). The CDR3 has 15 amino acids. The material sequenced was blood, either unsorted or a sorted T cell fraction (not recorded which). The source is a female donor with ankylosing spondylitis or in good health (not recorded which). The rearrangement links TRBV20-1 to TRBJ1-5; D is unresolved. This chain's CDR3 is CSAVYPGYSNQPQHF. The CDR3 bases are TGCAGTGCTGTGTACCCCGGGTATAGCAATCAGCCCCAGCATTTT.